Below, 21 T cell receptor beta chains from the same sample are listed, as sequenced in a study of T cell changes during pregnancy in multiple sclerosis. The assay was immunoSEQ multiplex PCR, and TCRdb's table has in-frame clones only and misses some. The sample contains 35,000 or so clones, more than 75% of which appear only once. Sequencing was performed on peripheral blood, taken in the second trimester of pregnancy. These receptors came from a female donor in good health, enrolled as a control in a pregnancy study.

The chain uses TRBV9 and TRBJ2-3; 9 nucleotides line up with TRBD2. This CDR3 has 15 amino acids. The junction had 3 bases not matched to a gene; V was cut back by 2 bases and J by 2 bases. Germline-derived CDR1 and CDR2 are SGDLS and YYNGEE. For the CDR3, the DNA is TGTGCCAGCAGCGTGACTAGCGGTCTCACAGATACGCAGTATTTT. Amino acid sequence: CASSVTSGLTDTQYF.

J is TRBJ2-1 and V is TRBV9, with 14 nucleotides matching TRBD2. Trimming cost V 2 bases and J 7 bases; bases outside gene matches: 8. The CDR3 is 17 residues long. Germline CDR1 and CDR2: SGDLS and YYNGEE. In nucleotides, the CDR3 is TGTGCCAGCAGCGTTGGGACTAGCGGGAGACTCGGAAATGAGCAGTTCTTC. It translates to CASSVGTSGRLGNEQFF. Full variable domain (rest looked up from reference TRBV9 and TRBJ2-1): DSGVTQTPKHLITATGQRVTLRCSPRSGDLSVYWYQQSLDQGLQFLIQYYNGEERAKGNILERFSAQQFPDLHSELNLSSLELGDSALYFCASSVGTSGRLGNEQFFGPGTRLTVL.

The rearrangement links TRBV19 to TRBJ2-1, with 10 nucleotides matching TRBD2. This CDR3 has 17 residues. Germline lookup yields CDR1 LNHDA and CDR2 SQIVND (reference sequence). The V gene end was trimmed by 5 bases and the J gene end by 2 bases; junction bases not matched to a gene: 9. This CDR3 is CASSPHLLAGAYNEQFF. The CDR3, as DNA: TGTGCCAGTAGTCCACACCTCCTAGCGGGGGCCTACAATGAGCAGTTCTTC.

CDR3 region: CASRTSDHEQFF. CDR3 nucleotide sequence: TGTGCCAGCAGAACTAGCGACCATGAGCAGTTCTTC. This chain links TRBV2 with TRBJ2-1; 7 bases map to TRBD2. The CDR3 is 12 amino acids. Germline loops: CDR1 SNHLY, CDR2 FYNNEI. Trimming cost V 6 bases and J 8 bases; bases outside gene matches: 4.

This chain uses TRBV6-6 with TRBJ1-5, with 7 positions matching TRBD1. V was pared by 7 bases and J by 4 bases, with 13 bases of the junction left unmatched. The length of the CDR3 is 16 residues. CDR1 is MNHNY and CDR2 is SVGAGI in the germline V gene (reference sequence). Here the CDR3 DNA reads TGTGCCAGCACTGAGACAGGGTCAGGATGGAATCAGCCCCAGCATTTT. This encodes CASTETGSGWNQPQHF.

The CDR3 region is CASSPRGGLSYNEQFF. CDR3 DNA sequence: TGTGCCAGCAGCCCACGGGGAGGCCTCTCCTACAATGAGCAGTTCTTC. V is TRBV7-3 and J is TRBJ2-1; possible D gene TRBD2, 6 bases. Germline-derived CDR1 and CDR2 are SGHTA and FQGTGA. The V gene lost 5 bases and the J gene lost 0 bases, with 14 bases spanning the gap. The CDR3 has 16 amino acids.

The chain has TRBV7-2 and TRBJ2-7; 7 bases line up with TRBD2. V was clipped by 1 base and J by 6 bases; unmatched bases: 6. Germline lookup yields CDR1 SGHTA and CDR2 FQGNSA. The CDR3 loop spans 14 amino acids. The DNA for the CDR3 is TGTGCCAGCAGCTTAGAGGGAGGGTTCGGCGAGCAGTACTTC. Its translation is CASSLEGGFGEQYF.

The V call is TRBV11-2, the J call TRBJ2-7; D might be TRBD2 (6 bases). V was pared by 5 bases and J by 2 bases, with 16 bases between. The CDR3 runs to 15 residues. Looked up from germline, CDR1 is SGHAT and CDR2 is FQNNGV. CDR3 bases: TGTGCCAGCAGCACAGACACTAGCAGAGCCTACGAGCAGTACTTC. Its translation is CASSTDTSRAYEQYF.

The chain links TRBV4-2 to TRBJ1-5; 9 nucleotides line up with TRBD1. Per the germline V gene, CDR1 is LGHNA and CDR2 is YNFKEQ. V was pared by 3 bases and J by 6 bases, with 6 bases of the junction left unmatched. There are 15 residues in the CDR3. CDR3 in amino acids: CASSQDTGGGQPQHF. The CDR3 DNA reads as TGTGCCAGCAGCCAGGATACAGGGGGCGGTCAGCCCCAGCATTTT.

J is TRBJ1-5 and V is TRBV4-2, with D possibly matching TRBD1 (6 bases). The CDR3 runs 15 residues. With 0 bases removed from V and 3 bases from J, the gap between germline ends came to 9 bases. CDR1 is LGHNA and CDR2 is YNFKEQ in the germline V gene. The CDR3 spells CASSQDKGVNQPQHF. DNA of the CDR3: TGTGCCAGCAGCCAAGATAAGGGGGTCAATCAGCCCCAGCATTTT.

The chain joins TRBV5-8 to TRBJ2-3, with 8 bases aligning to TRBD1. The CDR3 runs 15 residues. The J segment lost 11 bases and the V segment lost 4 bases, leaving 15 bases of the junction unmatched. Germline-derived CDR1 and CDR2 are SGHTS and YDEGEE. CDR3: CASSRGQGGGVRQYF. Written as DNA, the CDR3 is TGTGCCAGCAGCCGCGGACAGGGTGGAGGGGTTAGGCAGTATTTT.

This chain connects TRBV19 to TRBJ2-7, with TRBD1 matching over 7 bases. The ends lost 1 base at V and 5 bases at J; junction bases unmatched: 5. Germline V CDR1 and CDR2: LNHDA, SQIVND (reference sequence). The CDR3 totals 14 residues. CDR3 bases: TGTGCCAGTAGTATAGCCGGGACAGTTCACGAGCAGTACTTC. It codes for CASSIAGTVHEQYF.

With regard to this clone: One junction end disagrees with the germline gene, perhaps due to a read error. The V gene is TRBV6-1, the J gene TRBJ2-7, with 7 bases lining up with TRBD2. CDR1 is MNHNS and CDR2 is SASEGT in the germline V gene. CDR3 length equals 9 residues. The CDR3, as DNA: TGTGCCAGGACTAGCCAAACTGACTTC. Protein sequence: CARTSQTDF.

Details on this clone: Germline is not matched at one junction end, which may reflect a read error. The rearrangement uses TRBV7-7 and TRBJ2-2, with 7 bases matching TRBD1. Per germline, CDR1 SSHAT and CDR2 FNYEAQ (reference sequence). This CDR3 has 13 amino acids. The CDR3 bases are TGTGCTAGCAGCTTTGACAGGGCCGGGGAGCTGTTTTTT. This gives the protein CASSFDRAGELFF. Together with reference TRBV7-7 and TRBJ2-2, the CDR3 gives the full variable domain: GAGVSQSPRYKVTKRGQDVTLRCDPISSHATLYWYQQALGQGPEFLTYFNYEAQPDKSGLPSDRFSAERPEGSISTLTIQRTEQRDSAMYRCASSFDRAGELFFGEGSRLTVL.

The chain employs TRBV19 and TRBJ1-5; weak D call: TRBD1 (5 bases). The CDR3 loop spans 13 amino acids. The V end was cut by 6 bases, the J end by 6 bases, with 12 bases between. Germline V gives CDR1 LNHDA, CDR2 SQIVND (reference sequence). CDR3 in DNA: TGTGCCAGTAGGGTGCAGGGAACTCAGCCCCAGCATTTT. This translates into CASRVQGTQPQHF.

The table lists this clone with a few counts. The J gene is TRBJ2-1, the V gene TRBV6-1, with TRBD2 matching 7 bases. From germline, CDR1 is MNHNS and CDR2 SASEGT. The CDR3 spans 13 residues. Trimming removed 6 bases from V and 5 bases from J; junction bases left unmatched: 4. DNA of the CDR3: TGTGCCAGCAGGAGGGAGGGAAACAATGAGCAGTTCTTC. Encoded protein: CASRREGNNEQFF.

This chain joins TRBV27 and TRBJ1-1, with TRBD1 as a possible D gene (5 bases). V shed 3 bases and J shed 11 bases, with 19 bases lying between them. The CDR3 totals 14 residues. Germline-derived CDR1 and CDR2 are MNHEY and SMNVEV (reference sequence). CDR3 region: CASSFWAGGEGAFF. The CDR3, as DNA: TGTGCCAGCAGTTTTTGGGCGGGGGGTGAGGGTGCTTTCTTT.

The rearrangement uses TRBV28 and TRBJ2-7, with 7 bases lining up with TRBD1. Germline CDR1 and CDR2: MDHEN and SYDVKM. The CDR3 loop spans 15 amino acids. Trimming at V came to 3 bases and at J to 4 bases, leaving 9 bases not matched to a gene. CDR3 bases: TGTGCCAGCAGTTTGACAGGGCCCTCCCTATACGAGCAGTACTTC. It codes for CASSLTGPSLYEQYF.

The CDR3 nucleotides are TGTGCCAGCAGCACCCGGACAGGGGGCGAACCTAATGAAAAACTGTTTTTT. Its translation: CASSTRTGGEPNEKLFF. V and J are TRBV9 and TRBJ1-4, with 11 bases matching TRBD1. The V gene's germline CDR1 is SGDLS and CDR2 YYNGEE. V lost 4 bases and J lost 3; bases outside the gene matches: 8. This CDR3 is built from 17 residues. Looking up the rest from reference TRBV9 and TRBJ1-4 gives the full variable domain: DSGVTQTPKHLITATGQRVTLRCSPRSGDLSVYWYQQSLDQGLQFLIQYYNGEERAKGNILERFSAQQFPDLHSELNLSSLELGDSALYFCASSTRTGGEPNEKLFFGSGTQLSVL.

This clone appeared a single time. The chain employs TRBV7-9 and TRBJ2-3; TRBD1 matches at 10 bases. This CDR3 is 15 amino acids long. In germline, CDR1 is SEHNR, CDR2 FQNEAQ (reference sequence). V lost 6 bases, J lost 5 bases, and 8 bases stayed unmatched. CDR3 sequence reads: CASRPGTGAKDTQYF. In nucleotides, the CDR3 is TGTGCCAGCAGACCCGGGACAGGGGCCAAAGATACGCAGTATTTT.

The genes are TRBV7-9 and TRBJ2-1; D might be TRBD2 (6 bases). The CDR3 is made up of 13 amino acids. V lost 10 bases and J 6 bases, leaving 16 bases between the germline ends. CDR1 and CDR2 (germline): SEHNR, FQNEAQ (reference sequence). The DNA for the CDR3 is TGTGCCACGTGGACCGGGCGGGGCAATGAGCAGTTCTTC. Encoded protein: CATWTGRGNEQFF.